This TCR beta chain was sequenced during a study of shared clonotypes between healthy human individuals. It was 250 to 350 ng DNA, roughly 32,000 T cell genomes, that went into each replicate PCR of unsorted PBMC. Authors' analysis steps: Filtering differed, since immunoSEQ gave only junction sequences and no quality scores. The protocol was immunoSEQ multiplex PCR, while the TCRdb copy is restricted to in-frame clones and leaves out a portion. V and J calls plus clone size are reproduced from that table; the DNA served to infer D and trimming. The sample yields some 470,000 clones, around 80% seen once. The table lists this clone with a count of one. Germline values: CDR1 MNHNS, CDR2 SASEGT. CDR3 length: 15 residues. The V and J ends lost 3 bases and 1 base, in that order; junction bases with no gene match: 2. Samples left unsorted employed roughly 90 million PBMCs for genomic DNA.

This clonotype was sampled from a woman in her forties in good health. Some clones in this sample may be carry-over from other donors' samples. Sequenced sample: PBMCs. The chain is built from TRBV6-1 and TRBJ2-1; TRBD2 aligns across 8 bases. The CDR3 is CASSDSSGSYNEQFF. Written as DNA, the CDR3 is TGTGCCAGCAGTGACTCTAGCGGGTCCTACAATGAGCAGTTCTTC.